These T cell receptor beta chains were read from a single sample in a study of T cells of healthy individuals. A single record per CDR3 protein comes from TCRdb applying MiXCR to the 5' RACE reads. The sample has tens of thousands of distinct CDR3 sequences; 15% to 20% are singletons. The receptors come from a human donor in good health. CDR3s leave out the opening cysteine and the closing phenylalanine or tryptophan. The order of the fields is V gene, CDR3 length, J gene, CDR3 protein.

v_call: TRBV2
cdr3_length: 10
j_call: TRBJ2-5
cdr3_aa: ASRRVGVDEY

v_call: TRBV4-2
cdr3_length: 11
j_call: TRBJ1-1
cdr3_aa: ASSQGQGTEAF

v_call: TRBV4-1
cdr3_length: 15
j_call: TRBJ2-1
cdr3_aa: ASSQDAERGAGDEQF

v_call: TRBV6-2/TRBV6-3
cdr3_length: 12
j_call: TRBJ2-7
cdr3_aa: ASRTPRGEVGMY

v_call: TRBV7-9
cdr3_length: 10
j_call: TRBJ2-2
cdr3_aa: ASSTNIGELF

v_call: TRBV5-5
cdr3_length: 14
j_call: TRBJ2-4
cdr3_aa: ASSSGVRVTKNIQY

v_call: TRBV11-3
cdr3_length: 10
j_call: TRBJ1-1
cdr3_aa: ASSKEGTEAF

v_call: TRBV18
cdr3_length: 11
j_call: TRBJ1-2
cdr3_aa: ASSPTDEDGYT

v_call: TRBV4-2
cdr3_length: 14
j_call: TRBJ1-6
cdr3_aa: ASSQASGSSNSPLH

v_call: TRBV5-1
cdr3_length: 12
j_call: TRBJ1-1
cdr3_aa: ASSLAGGYTEAF

v_call: TRBV4-1
cdr3_length: 13
j_call: TRBJ1-3
cdr3_aa: ASSQVAVSGNTIY

v_call: TRBV20-1
cdr3_length: 13
j_call: TRBJ2-3
cdr3_aa: SARDSGRAGDTQY

v_call: TRBV6-2/TRBV6-3
cdr3_length: 11
j_call: TRBJ2-2
cdr3_aa: ASGRTGAGELF

v_call: TRBV20-1
cdr3_length: 13
j_call: TRBJ2-7
cdr3_aa: SARDLRTGRYEQY

v_call: TRBV4-1
cdr3_length: 15
j_call: TRBJ2-1
cdr3_aa: ASSQEGGPSSYNEQF

v_call: TRBV7-9
cdr3_length: 12
j_call: TRBJ2-5
cdr3_aa: ASSLAPLEETQY

v_call: TRBV5-1
cdr3_length: 12
j_call: TRBJ2-1
cdr3_aa: ASCNSGDYNEQF

v_call: TRBV20-1
cdr3_length: 15
j_call: TRBJ1-3
cdr3_aa: SARERAGLSSGNTIY

v_call: TRBV7-8
cdr3_length: 13
j_call: TRBJ2-7
cdr3_aa: ASSLRRVTPYEQY

v_call: TRBV25-1
cdr3_length: 12
j_call: TRBJ1-6
cdr3_aa: ASSRGHPNSPLH

v_call: TRBV2
cdr3_length: 14
j_call: TRBJ2-1
cdr3_aa: ASSEKQGYSYNEQF

v_call: TRBV20-1
cdr3_length: 12
j_call: TRBJ2-7
cdr3_aa: SAWDYLYANEQY

v_call: TRBV28
cdr3_length: 12
j_call: TRBJ2-6
cdr3_aa: ASRKDAGANVLT

v_call: TRBV27
cdr3_length: 11
j_call: TRBJ2-1
cdr3_aa: ASSGAGSRKQF

v_call: TRBV29-1
cdr3_length: 12
j_call: TRBJ2-7
cdr3_aa: SVESRQGIYEQY

v_call: TRBV24-1
cdr3_length: 12
j_call: TRBJ2-7
cdr3_aa: ATSVTAKSYEQY

v_call: TRBV20-1
cdr3_length: 14
j_call: TRBJ2-7
cdr3_aa: SARDGGGGPSYEQY

v_call: TRBV3-1
cdr3_length: 16
j_call: TRBJ2-3
cdr3_aa: ASSQDLFGSASTDTQY

v_call: TRBV5-1
cdr3_length: 14
j_call: TRBJ2-3
cdr3_aa: ASSLAGPGGTDTQY

v_call: TRBV7-6
cdr3_length: 12
j_call: TRBJ2-7
cdr3_aa: ASSLGTEQDEQY

v_call: TRBV7-9
cdr3_length: 12
j_call: TRBJ2-7
cdr3_aa: ASSLNTKSYEQY

v_call: TRBV7-2
cdr3_length: 14
j_call: TRBJ2-7
cdr3_aa: ASSLGQTGAPYEQY

v_call: TRBV23-1
cdr3_length: 13
j_call: TRBJ2-2
cdr3_aa: ASIGLAGVTGELF

v_call: TRBV21-1
cdr3_length: 13
j_call: TRBJ2-2
cdr3_aa: ASSKSRVNTGELF

v_call: TRBV4-2
cdr3_length: 11
j_call: TRBJ2-1
cdr3_aa: ASSHPQSHEQF

v_call: TRBV29-1
cdr3_length: 12
j_call: TRBJ2-1
cdr3_aa: SVIRQGAGNEQF

v_call: TRBV5-1
cdr3_length: 10
j_call: TRBJ1-2
cdr3_aa: ASGDLLYGYT

v_call: TRBV20-1
cdr3_length: 18
j_call: TRBJ2-1
cdr3_aa: SARGKLTSGRVGAYNEQF

v_call: TRBV5-1
cdr3_length: 12
j_call: TRBJ1-5
cdr3_aa: ASRPGQESQPQH

v_call: TRBV29-1
cdr3_length: 15
j_call: TRBJ2-4
cdr3_aa: SQRGASGNGTKNIQY

v_call: TRBV7-9
cdr3_length: 14
j_call: TRBJ1-5
cdr3_aa: ASSLGRSGAVQPQH

v_call: TRBV12-3/TRBV12-4
cdr3_length: 14
j_call: TRBJ2-2
cdr3_aa: ASTSYSSRGTGELF

v_call: TRBV29-1
cdr3_length: 14
j_call: TRBJ2-3
cdr3_aa: SVSTHRGRSTDTQY

v_call: TRBV5-1
cdr3_length: 13
j_call: TRBJ1-1
cdr3_aa: ASYTGRGSETEAF

v_call: TRBV6-1
cdr3_length: 11
j_call: TRBJ2-5
cdr3_aa: ASSASGQETQY